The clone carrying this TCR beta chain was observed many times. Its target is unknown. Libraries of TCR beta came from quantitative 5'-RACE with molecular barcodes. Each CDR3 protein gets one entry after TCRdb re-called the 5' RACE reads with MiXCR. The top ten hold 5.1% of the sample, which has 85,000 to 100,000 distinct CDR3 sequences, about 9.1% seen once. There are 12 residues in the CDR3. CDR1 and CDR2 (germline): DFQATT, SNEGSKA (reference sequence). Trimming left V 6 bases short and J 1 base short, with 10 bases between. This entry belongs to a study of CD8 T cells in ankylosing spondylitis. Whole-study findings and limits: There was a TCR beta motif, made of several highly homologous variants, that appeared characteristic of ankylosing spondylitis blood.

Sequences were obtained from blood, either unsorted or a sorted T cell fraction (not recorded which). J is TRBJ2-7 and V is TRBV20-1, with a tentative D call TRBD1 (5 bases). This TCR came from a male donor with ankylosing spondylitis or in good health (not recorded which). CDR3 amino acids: CSASRQSYEQYF. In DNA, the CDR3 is TGCAGTGCGAGTCGACAGTCCTACGAGCAGTACTTC.